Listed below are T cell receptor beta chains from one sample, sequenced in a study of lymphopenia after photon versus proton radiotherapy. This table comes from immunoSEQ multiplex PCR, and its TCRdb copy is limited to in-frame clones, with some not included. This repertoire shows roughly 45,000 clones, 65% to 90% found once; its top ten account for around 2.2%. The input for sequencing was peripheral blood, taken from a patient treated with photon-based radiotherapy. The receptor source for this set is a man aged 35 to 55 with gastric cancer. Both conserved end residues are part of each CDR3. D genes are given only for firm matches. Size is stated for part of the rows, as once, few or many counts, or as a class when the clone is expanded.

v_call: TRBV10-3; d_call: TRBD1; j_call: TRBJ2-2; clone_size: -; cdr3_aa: CAISLDRGTGELFF; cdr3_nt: TGTGCCATCAGCTTGGACAGGGGTACCGGGGAGCTGTTTTTT
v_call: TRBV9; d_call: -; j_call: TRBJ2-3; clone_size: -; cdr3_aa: CASSVGGDTQYF; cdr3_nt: TGTGCCAGCAGCGTAGGGGGGGATACGCAGTATTTT
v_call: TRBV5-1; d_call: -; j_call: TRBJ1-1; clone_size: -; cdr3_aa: CASSLKGVLMNTEAFF; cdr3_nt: TGCGCCAGCAGCTTGAAGGGGGTTCTGATGAACACTGAAGCTTTCTTT
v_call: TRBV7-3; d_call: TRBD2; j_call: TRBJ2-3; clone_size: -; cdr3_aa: CASNREGTDTQYF; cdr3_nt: TGTGCCAGCAACCGGGAGGGCACAGATACGCAGTATTTT
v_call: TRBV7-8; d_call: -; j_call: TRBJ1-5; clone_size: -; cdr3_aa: CASSLSRWVPFNQPQHF; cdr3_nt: TGTGCCAGCAGCTTAAGCCGGTGGGTCCCTTTCAATCAGCCCCAGCATTTT
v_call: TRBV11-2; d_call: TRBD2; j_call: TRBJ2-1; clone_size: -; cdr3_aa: CASIPGLAGGYNEQFF; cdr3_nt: TGTGCCAGCATCCCCGGGCTAGCGGGGGGGTACAATGAGCAGTTCTTC
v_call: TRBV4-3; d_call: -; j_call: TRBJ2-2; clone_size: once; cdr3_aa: CASSDLVTGELFF; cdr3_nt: TGCGCCAGCAGCGACTTGGTGACCGGGGAGCTGTTTTTT
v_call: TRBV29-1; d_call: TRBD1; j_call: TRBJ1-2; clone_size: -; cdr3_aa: CSVDYSGGNYGYTF; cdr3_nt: TGCAGCGTTGATTATTCAGGGGGGAACTATGGCTACACCTTC
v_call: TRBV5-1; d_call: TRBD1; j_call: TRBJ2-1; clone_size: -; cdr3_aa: CAKNPWTGQGASGVNEQFF; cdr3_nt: TGCGCCAAAAACCCATGGACGGGACAGGGGGCGAGCGGGGTAAATGAGCAGTTCTTC
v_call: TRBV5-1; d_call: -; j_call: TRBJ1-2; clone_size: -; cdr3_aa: CASSLGHLNYGYTF; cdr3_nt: TGCGCCAGCAGCTTGGGCCACCTCAACTATGGCTACACCTTC
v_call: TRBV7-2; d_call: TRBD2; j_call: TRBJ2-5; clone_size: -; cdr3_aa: CASSPLSGAQETQYF; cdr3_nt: TGTGCCAGCAGTCCCCTCAGCGGGGCCCAAGAGACCCAGTACTTC
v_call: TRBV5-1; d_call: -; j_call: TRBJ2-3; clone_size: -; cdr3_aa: CASSFRGVSSDTQYF; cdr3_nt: TGCGCCAGCAGCTTTAGGGGGGTGAGTTCAGATACGCAGTATTTT
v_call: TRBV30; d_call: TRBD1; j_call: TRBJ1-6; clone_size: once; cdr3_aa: CAWSVPGTGGRPLHF; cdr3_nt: TGTGCCTGGAGTGTACCCGGGACAGGAGGCCGCCCCCTCCACTTT
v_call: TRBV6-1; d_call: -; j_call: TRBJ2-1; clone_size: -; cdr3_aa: CASKGDGVYYNEQFF; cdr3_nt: TGTGCCAGCAAGGGTGACGGGGTCTACTACAATGAGCAGTTCTTC
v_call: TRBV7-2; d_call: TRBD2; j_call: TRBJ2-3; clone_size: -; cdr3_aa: CASSSRGGATQYF; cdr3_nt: TGTGCCAGCAGCTCTAGGGGAGGGGCCACGCAGTATTTT
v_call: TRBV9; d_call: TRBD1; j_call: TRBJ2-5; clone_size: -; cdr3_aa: CASSPQGGGLQETQYF; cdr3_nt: TGTGCCAGCAGCCCACAGGGGGGTGGTCTTCAAGAGACCCAGTACTTC
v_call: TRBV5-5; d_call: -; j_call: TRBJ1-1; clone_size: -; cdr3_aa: CASSLGGRLNTEAFF; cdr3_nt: TGTGCCAGCAGCTTGGGGGGACGCCTGAACACTGAAGCTTTCTTT
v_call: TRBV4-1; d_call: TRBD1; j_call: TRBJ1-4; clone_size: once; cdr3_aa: CASSLPTSPDRERSVREKLFF; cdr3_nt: TGCGCCAGCAGCCTTCCAACTTCGCCGGACAGGGAGCGATCCGTGAGGGAAAAACTGTTTTTT
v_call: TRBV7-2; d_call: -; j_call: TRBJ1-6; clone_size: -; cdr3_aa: CASSSQSSYNSPLHF; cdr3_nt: TGTGCCAGCAGCTCACAGAGCTCCTATAATTCACCCCTCCACTTT
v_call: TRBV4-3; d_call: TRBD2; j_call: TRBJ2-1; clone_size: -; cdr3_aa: CASSQDSAGGPSYNEQFF; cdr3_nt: TGCGCCAGCAGCCAAGATTCGGCGGGGGGGCCGTCCTACAATGAGCAGTTCTTC